This T cell receptor (beta chain) was identified during a study of molecular identifiers for immune sequencing clone quantification. Naive CD8 libraries came from about 19,000 to 1,100,000 sorted cells with 10%, 30% or 50% RNA. CD8+CD4-CCR7+CD45RA+ cells were sorted as naive CD8 T cells. One entry per CDR3 protein, called by TCRdb with MiXCR from the PCR reads. The data show about 100,000 distinct CDR3 sequences, around a third seen once. This CDR3 comprises 12 residues. Trimming removed 0 bases from V and 7 bases from J, with 5 bases in between. Germline V lookup: CDR1 MGHRA, CDR2 YSYEKL. The TCR comes from a human donor in good health. Some libraries in this study had Jurkat cell RNA spiked in. The specimen sequenced was naive CD8+ T cells from blood, with Jurkat cell RNA spiked in. The sample's subset: FACS-sorted CD8+CD4-CCR7+CD45RA+ naive T cells. This chain links TRBV4-1 with TRBJ2-3; D is ambiguous. The CDR3 is CASSQDEYTQYF. The CDR3 region has the DNA TGCGCCAGCAGCCAAGATGAGTATACGCAGTATTTT.